The clone carrying this T cell receptor beta chain was observed at least ten times. The target antigen is unknown. 5'RACE with 10-nucleotide random UMIs produced the cDNA. Sequencing runs each yielded over 180 million TCR-beta sequences from 15-18 subjects. One entry per CDR3 protein results from TCRdb running MiXCR on the 5' RACE reads. This sample has 84,000 or so distinct CDR3 sequences, with 10% to 13% found just once. Germline V gene sequence: CDR1 SGHRS, CDR2 YFSETQ. V dropped 4 bases and J dropped 8 bases, with 16 bases sitting between them. The CDR3 runs to 15 residues. This record comes from a study of neurological immune-mediated disorders. Study-level points and caveats: No sharing of CDR3 amino acid sequences was observed among expanded clones across subjects, suggesting private repertoires in all groups.

Volunteers from a blood bank in Maryland, USA, made up the healthy controls. This chain links TRBV5-1 with TRBJ1-6, with a possible D match to TRBD1 (6 bases). The sequenced sample was PBMCs. This sequence was found in a man aged 40-50 years in good health. CDR3 loop: CASSSGTPRDSPLHF. CDR3 nucleotides: TGCGCCAGCAGCAGCGGGACACCAAGGGATTCACCCCTCCACTTT.